This TCR beta chain was sequenced in a study of T cell responses to AZD1222 COVID-19 vaccine. Repertoires were generated with immunoSEQ multiplex PCR, while TCRdb's copy carries only in-frame clones and drops some. The data contain some 120,000 clones, around 88% of them singletons. The sequence was collected from an adult in good health. This specimen was peripheral blood, taken on day 0 of AZD1222 vaccination.

The chain's CDR3 is CASSFDKPSGNTIYF. Written as DNA, the CDR3 is TGCGCCAGCAGCTTTGACAAGCCCTCTGGAAACACCATATATTTT. This chain connects TRBV5-1 to TRBJ1-3, with D unclear. The germline V gene encodes CDR1 SGHRS and CDR2 YFSETQ. V was shortened by 2 bases and J by 0 bases, with 9 bases between the two germline ends. The CDR3 loop spans 15 amino acids.